Presented here are 15 T cell receptor beta chains from one specimen sequenced in a study of blood T cell repertoires in COVID-19. This table comes from immunoSEQ multiplex PCR, and its TCRdb copy is limited to in-frame clones, with some not included. Of about 370,000 clones listed, 85% to 90% were seen once; the top ten hold about 1%. Sequencing used PBMCs or T cells enriched from blood (not recorded which). Receptors originate from a man aged 18 to 35 who had recovered from COVID-19.

This chain connects TRBV5-6 to TRBJ2-5; a weak D match, TRBD2 (6 bases). Germline CDR1 reads SGHDT; CDR2 reads YYEEEE. CDR3 length: 13 residues. Trimming left V 2 bases short and J 4 bases short, with 9 bases between. CDR3 sequence reads: CASSFSGVETQYF. The CDR3 nucleotides read TGTGCCAGCAGCTTCTCGGGAGTAGAGACCCAGTACTTC.

The J gene is TRBJ2-2, the V gene TRBV2; D remains unclear. V was trimmed by 8 bases and J by 3 bases, leaving 4 bases between them. Germline lookup yields CDR1 SNHLY and CDR2 FYNNEI. The CDR3 loop spans 11 amino acids. CDR3 in DNA: TGTGCCAGCGCGTACACCGGGGAGCTGTTTTTT. Protein sequence: CASAYTGELFF. The variable domain in full, completed from reference TRBV2 and TRBJ2-2, reads EPEVTQTPSHQVTQMGQEVILRCVPISNHLYFYWYRQILGQKVEFLVSFYNNEISEKSEIFDDQFSVERPDGSNFTLKIRSTKLEDSAMYFCASAYTGELFFGEGSRLTVL.

This chain joins TRBV3-1 (or the pseudogene TRBV3-2) and TRBJ2-3; 9 positions agree with TRBD2. Germline V gene sequence: CDR1 LGHDT, CDR2 YNNKEL (reference sequence). J was trimmed by 2 bases and V by 1 base; bases with no gene match: 10. This CDR3 comprises 18 residues. CDR3 amino acids: CASSQVWSSGDDTDTQYF. The DNA of the CDR3 is TGTGCCAGCAGCCAAGTATGGTCTAGCGGGGATGACACAGATACGCAGTATTTT.

This chain joins TRBV4-1 and TRBJ1-1; 10 bases fit TRBD1. The CDR3 is 15 amino acids. Germline trimming cut 6 bases from V and 11 bases from J; bases unmatched to any gene: 15. The germline V gene has CDR1 MGHRA and CDR2 YSYEKL. CDR3 DNA sequence: TGCGCCAGCAGACAACCGGGACAGGGGTTAAAGGTGGCTTTCTTT. This codes for CASRQPGQGLKVAFF.

The J gene is TRBJ2-5, the V gene TRBV11-2; 11 nucleotides line up with TRBD2. CDR1 is SGHAT and CDR2 is FQNNGV in the germline V gene. After removal of 5 bases from V and 1 base from J, the junction contained 6 bases not matched to a gene. The CDR3 is 16 amino acids. CDR3 sequence: CASSPGTSGPQETQYF. The CDR3 DNA reads as TGTGCCAGCAGCCCCGGGACTAGCGGCCCCCAAGAGACCCAGTACTTC.

This chain joins TRBV12-3 or TRBV12-4 and TRBJ1-1; unclear D gene. This CDR3 contains 13 residues. V was cut by 7 bases and J by 0 bases, with 9 bases left in between. The CDR3 sequence: CASTVRLNTEAFF. CDR3 in DNA: TGTGCCAGCACGGTCAGGCTGAACACTGAAGCTTTCTTT.

Only one count was recorded for this clone. The rearrangement links TRBV6-5 to TRBJ1-4; 9 bases fit TRBD1. This CDR3 has 15 amino acids. J was trimmed by 8 bases and V by 0 bases; bases with no gene match: 4. Germline V lookup: CDR1 MNHEY, CDR2 SVGAGI. The DNA for the CDR3 is TGTGCCAGCAGTTACTCGGGACAGGGTCGGGAAAAACTGTTTTTT. It is translated as CASSYSGQGREKLFF.

CDR3 bases: TGTGCCAGCTCACCACGGCGGACCAGGGACACTGAAGCTTTCTTT. Amino acids: CASSPRRTRDTEAFF. This chain uses TRBV18 with TRBJ1-1; weak D call: TRBD1 (5 bases). The CDR3 has 15 amino acids. V was clipped by 1 base and J by 3 bases, with 12 bases between them. Per the germline V gene, CDR1 is KGHSH and CDR2 is LQKENI.

V usage is TRBV27 and J usage is TRBJ2-7; 11 bases line up with TRBD2. There are 15 residues in the CDR3. The germline V gene encodes CDR1 MNHEY and CDR2 SMNVEV (reference sequence). V trimming: 7 bases; J trimming: 3 bases; junction bases outside the gene matches: 8. The CDR3 DNA is TGTGCCAGCACACGCTCACTAGCGGGAGTCTACGAGCAGTACTTC. It encodes CASTRSLAGVYEQYF.

The chain links TRBV25-1 to TRBJ1-2; 11 nucleotides match TRBD1. The CDR3 runs to 16 residues. Germline V gene sequence: CDR1 MGHDK, CDR2 SYGVNS. V shed 4 bases, J shed 7 bases, and the junction held 11 bases outside the gene matches. CDR3 protein: CASSGGTGGILGGYTF. CDR3 nucleotide sequence: TGTGCCAGCAGTGGGGGGACAGGGGGGATTCTTGGTGGCTACACCTTC.

The chain employs TRBV23-1 and TRBJ2-1, with 11 bases matching TRBD2. TRBV23-1 qualifies as an ORF whose function is uncertain. V dropped 9 bases and J dropped 5; count of bases not matched to a gene: 3. The CDR3 has 13 amino acids. CDR3 sequence: CARRLAGNNEQFF. CDR3 DNA sequence: TGCGCCAGGCGACTAGCGGGAAACAATGAGCAGTTCTTC.

In this sample, this clone turned up once. J is TRBJ1-5 and V is TRBV7-9, with 9 bases fitting TRBD1. CDR1 is SEHNR, CDR2 FQNEAQ, per germline (reference sequence). V lost 4 bases, J lost 4 bases, and 2 bases stayed unmatched. The CDR3 extends over 14 amino acids. The CDR3 DNA sequence: TGTGCCAGCAGCTCGGACAGGGGAAATCAGCCCCAGCATTTT. It yields the protein CASSSDRGNQPQHF. Full variable domain (rest looked up from reference TRBV7-9 and TRBJ1-5): DTGVSQNPRHKITKRGQNVTFRCDPISEHNRLYWYRQTLGQGPEFLTYFQNEAQLEKSRLLSDRFSAERPKGSFSTLEIQRTEQGDSAMYLCASSSDRGNQPQHFGDGTRLSIL.

CDR3 coding DNA: TGCGCCAGCAGCCCGAGTGGGACAGGGTCCTACAATGAGCAGTTCTTC. Encoded protein: CASSPSGTGSYNEQFF. The chain couples TRBV5-1 to TRBJ2-1; 9 bases fit TRBD1. The V and J ends lost 4 bases and 1 base, in that order; junction bases with no gene match: 6. The CDR3 spans 16 residues. The germline V gene encodes CDR1 SGHRS and CDR2 YFSETQ. The entire variable domain, with the rest obtained from reference TRBV5-1 and TRBJ2-1, is as follows: KAGVTQTPRYLIKTRGQQVTLSCSPISGHRSVSWYQQTPGQGLQFLFEYFSETQRNKGNFPGRFSGRQFSNSRSEMNVSTLELGDSALYLCASSPSGTGSYNEQFFGPGTRLTVL.

The rearrangement uses TRBV7-2 and TRBJ2-1; TRBD2 matches 7 bases. The V segment lost 2 bases and the J segment 9 bases; nucleotides outside the gene matches: 7. Germline V CDR1 and CDR2: SGHTA, FQGNSA. The CDR3 has 14 residues. CDR3 sequence reads: CASSLIMAGVEQFF. CDR3 DNA sequence: TGTGCCAGCAGCTTAATCATGGCGGGAGTTGAGCAGTTCTTC.

This chain's CDR3 is CATSDAGVKGHEQYF. CDR3 nucleotides: TGTGCCACCAGTGATGCGGGGGTGAAGGGGCACGAGCAGTACTTC. The chain recombines TRBV24-1 with TRBJ2-7; 7 bases agree with TRBD2. The germline V gene encodes CDR1 KGHDR and CDR2 SFDVKD. The trim removed 3 bases at V and 5 bases at J, leaving 9 bases unmatched. The CDR3 contains 15 residues.